The 9 T cell receptor beta chains below were found in one sample sequenced in a study of blood T cell repertoires in COVID-19. Sequencing used immunoSEQ multiplex PCR; TCRdb keeps in-frame clones, though not all of them. Here the sample spans about 150,000 clones, roughly 78% being singletons. The sample comprised peripheral blood. Every receptor here comes from a man older than 75 with acute or convalescent COVID-19.

The V gene is TRBV27, the J gene TRBJ2-5, with 10 bases matching TRBD2. Germline CDR1 MNHEY, CDR2 SMNVEV (reference sequence). The CDR3 loop spans 16 amino acids. Trimming removed 3 bases from V and 5 bases from J; junction bases left unmatched: 9. CDR3 DNA: TGTGCCAGCAGTTTCCAGCGGGGGGGCCAGTTGGAGACCCAGTACTTC. It is translated as CASSFQRGGQLETQYF.

The chain joins TRBV25-1 to TRBJ2-2; D remains unclear. Trimming pared 2 bases from V and 6 bases from J, leaving 13 bases between. This CDR3 contains 15 residues. Looked up from germline, CDR1 is MGHDK and CDR2 is SYGVNS. CDR3 amino acids: CASSEPGPISGELFF. The CDR3 coding sequence is TGTGCCAGCAGTGAACCGGGTCCTATCTCCGGGGAGCTGTTTTTT.

This chain connects TRBV29-1 to TRBJ1-2; 9 bases fit TRBD1. This CDR3 region has 13 residues. Germline-derived CDR1 and CDR2 are SQVTM and ANQGSEA. V lost 4 bases, J lost 8 bases, and 8 bases stayed unmatched. Here the CDR3 reads CSVGTGVSSGYTF. CDR3 bases: TGCAGCGTTGGGACAGGGGTTTCGTCCGGCTACACCTTC.

The chain carries TRBV29-1 and TRBJ1-2, with D unresolved. Per germline, CDR1 SQVTM and CDR2 ANQGSEA. V shed 4 bases and J shed 4 bases, with 10 bases lying between them. This CDR3 region has 12 residues. As DNA, the CDR3 is TGCAGCGTTGCTGTGTCAGGCTATGGCTACACCTTC. Translation gives CSVAVSGYGYTF.

This clone was found a few times. The chain employs TRBV3-1 (or the pseudogene TRBV3-2) and TRBJ1-6; a possible D gene is TRBD1 (5 bases). The germline gives CDR1 LGHDT, CDR2 YNNKEL (reference sequence). The CDR3 contains 14 residues. The V gene lost 3 bases and the J gene lost 10 bases, with 13 bases spanning the gap. The CDR3 coding sequence is TGTGCCAGCAGCCACAGGGTTTACGGGTCACCCCTCCACTTT. It specifies CASSHRVYGSPLHF.

This clone was detected only once. This rearrangement joins TRBV5-4 to TRBJ1-6, with D perhaps TRBD1 (5 bases). Germline lookup yields CDR1 SGHNT and CDR2 YYREEE (reference sequence). The CDR3 length is 14 residues. The V and J ends lost 1 base and 7 bases respectively, with 9 bases between them. This CDR3 is CASSLRQTNSPLHF. The CDR3 nucleotides are TGTGCCAGCAGCTTGCGACAGACCAATTCACCCCTCCACTTT.

For this clone: This specimen includes other DNA sequences encoding the same CDR3. The J gene is TRBJ1-4, the V gene TRBV27, with TRBD1 matching 7 bases. Germline V gene data show CDR1 as MNHEY and CDR2 as SMNVEV (reference sequence). V trimming: 8 bases; J trimming: 0 bases; junction bases outside the gene matches: 3. This CDR3 has 14 residues. The CDR3: CASSGTATNEKLFF. The CDR3 region has the DNA TGTGCCAGCTCCGGGACAGCAACTAATGAAAAACTGTTTTTT.

This chain uses TRBV4-2 with TRBJ1-6, with TRBD1 identical over 7 bases. V shed 0 bases and J 6 bases; nucleotides not matched to a gene: 2. The CDR3 runs 15 residues. Germline assignment: CDR1 LGHNA and CDR2 YNFKEQ. For the CDR3, the DNA is TGTGCCAGCAGCCAAGAGGGACAGTTTAATTCACCCCTCCACTTT. Translation: CASSQEGQFNSPLHF.

V usage is TRBV5-6 and J usage is TRBJ1-2; D may be TRBD1 (6 bases). Germline V lookup: CDR1 SGHDT, CDR2 YYEEEE. The CDR3 is 14 residues long. Trimming stripped 0 bases from V and 2 bases from J, with 8 bases between. The CDR3 region is CASSLVQGNYGYTF. As DNA, the CDR3 is TGTGCCAGCAGCTTGGTTCAGGGGAACTATGGCTACACCTTC.